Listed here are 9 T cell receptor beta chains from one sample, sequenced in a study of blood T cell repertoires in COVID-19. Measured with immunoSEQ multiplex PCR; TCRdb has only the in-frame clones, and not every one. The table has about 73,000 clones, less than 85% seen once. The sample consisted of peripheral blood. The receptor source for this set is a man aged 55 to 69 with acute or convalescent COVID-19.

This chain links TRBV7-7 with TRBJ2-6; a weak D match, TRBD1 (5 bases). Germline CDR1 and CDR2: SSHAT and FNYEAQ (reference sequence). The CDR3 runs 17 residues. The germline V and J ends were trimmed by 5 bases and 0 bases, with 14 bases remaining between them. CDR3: CASSPLQGLSGANVLTF. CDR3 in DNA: TGTGCCAGCAGCCCCCTCCAGGGCCTCTCTGGGGCCAACGTCCTGACTTTC.

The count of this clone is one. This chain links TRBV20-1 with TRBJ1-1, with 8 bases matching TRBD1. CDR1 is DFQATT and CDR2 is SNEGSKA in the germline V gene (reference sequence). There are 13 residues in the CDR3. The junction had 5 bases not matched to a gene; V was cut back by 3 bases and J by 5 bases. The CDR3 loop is CSASVTGGTEAFF. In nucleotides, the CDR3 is TGCAGTGCTAGTGTAACAGGGGGAACTGAAGCTTTCTTT.

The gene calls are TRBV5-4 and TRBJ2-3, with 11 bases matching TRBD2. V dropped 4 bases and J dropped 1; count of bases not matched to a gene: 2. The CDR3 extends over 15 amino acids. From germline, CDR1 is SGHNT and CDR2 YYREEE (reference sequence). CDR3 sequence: CASSPLAGGTDTQYF. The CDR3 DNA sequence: TGTGCCAGCAGCCCACTAGCGGGGGGCACAGATACGCAGTATTTT.

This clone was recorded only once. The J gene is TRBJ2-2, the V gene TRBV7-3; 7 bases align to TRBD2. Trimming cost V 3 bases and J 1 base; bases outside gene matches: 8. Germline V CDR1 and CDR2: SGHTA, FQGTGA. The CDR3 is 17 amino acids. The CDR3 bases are TGTGCCAGCAGCTTTCCTTTGGGGGAGGGGAACACCGGGGAGCTGTTTTTT. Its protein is CASSFPLGEGNTGELFF. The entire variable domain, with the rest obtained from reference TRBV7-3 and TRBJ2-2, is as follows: GAGVSQTPSNKVTEKGKYVELRCDPISGHTALYWYRQSLGQGPEFLIYFQGTGAADDSGLPNDRFFAVRPEGSVSTLKIQRTERGDSAVYLCASSFPLGEGNTGELFFGEGSRLTVL.

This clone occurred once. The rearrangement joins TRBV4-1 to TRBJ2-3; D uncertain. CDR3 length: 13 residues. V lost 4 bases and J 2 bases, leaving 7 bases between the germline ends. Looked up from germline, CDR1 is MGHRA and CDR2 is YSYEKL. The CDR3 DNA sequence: TGCGCCAGCAGCCGAGACTCCACAGATACGCAGTATTTT. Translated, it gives CASSRDSTDTQYF.

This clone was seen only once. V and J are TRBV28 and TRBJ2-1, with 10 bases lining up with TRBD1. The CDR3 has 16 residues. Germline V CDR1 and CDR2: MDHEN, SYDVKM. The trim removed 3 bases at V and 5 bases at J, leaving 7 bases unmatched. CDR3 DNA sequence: TGTGCCAGCAGTTTCCAAACCGGGACAGGGGACAATGAGCAGTTCTTC. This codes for CASSFQTGTGDNEQFF.

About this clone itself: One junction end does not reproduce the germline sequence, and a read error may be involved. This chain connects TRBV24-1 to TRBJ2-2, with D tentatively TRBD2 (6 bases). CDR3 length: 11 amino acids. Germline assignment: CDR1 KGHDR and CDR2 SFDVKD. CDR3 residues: CATTGLRGAVF. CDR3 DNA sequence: TGTGCCACCACGGGGCTGCGGGGAGCTGTTTTT.

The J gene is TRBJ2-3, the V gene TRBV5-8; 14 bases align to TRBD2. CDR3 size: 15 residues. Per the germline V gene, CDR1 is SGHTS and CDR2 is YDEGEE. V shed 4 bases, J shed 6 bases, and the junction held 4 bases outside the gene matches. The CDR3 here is CASSMGLAGDDTQYF. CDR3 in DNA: TGTGCCAGCAGCATGGGACTAGCGGGGGACGATACGCAGTATTTT.

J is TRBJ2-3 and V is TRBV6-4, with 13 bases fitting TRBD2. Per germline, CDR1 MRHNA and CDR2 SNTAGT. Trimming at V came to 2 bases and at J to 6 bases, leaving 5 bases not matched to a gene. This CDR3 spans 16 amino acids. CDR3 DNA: TGTGCCAGCAGTGACGGTGGACTAGCGGGGGCTGATACGCAGTATTTT. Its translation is CASSDGGLAGADTQYF.